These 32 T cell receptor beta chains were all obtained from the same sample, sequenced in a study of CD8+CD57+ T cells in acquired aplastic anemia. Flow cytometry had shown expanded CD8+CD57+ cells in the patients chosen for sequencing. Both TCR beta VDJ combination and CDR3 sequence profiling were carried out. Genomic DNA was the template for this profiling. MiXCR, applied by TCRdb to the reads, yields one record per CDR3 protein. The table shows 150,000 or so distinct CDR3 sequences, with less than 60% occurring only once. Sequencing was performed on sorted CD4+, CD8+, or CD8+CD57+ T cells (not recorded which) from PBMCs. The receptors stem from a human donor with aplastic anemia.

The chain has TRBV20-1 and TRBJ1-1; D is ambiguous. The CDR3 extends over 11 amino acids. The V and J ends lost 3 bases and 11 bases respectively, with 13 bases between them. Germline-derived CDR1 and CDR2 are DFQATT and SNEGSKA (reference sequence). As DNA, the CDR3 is TGCAGTGCTAGCCCCGTGGACCGTGCTTTCTTT. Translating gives CSASPVDRAFF.

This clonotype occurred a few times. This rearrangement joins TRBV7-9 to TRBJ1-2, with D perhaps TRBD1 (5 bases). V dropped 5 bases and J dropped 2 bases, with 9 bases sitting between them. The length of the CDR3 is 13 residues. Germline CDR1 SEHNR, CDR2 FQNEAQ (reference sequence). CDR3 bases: TGTGCCAGCAGCCCCGGGGCCAACTATGGCTACACCTTC. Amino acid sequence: CASSPGANYGYTF.

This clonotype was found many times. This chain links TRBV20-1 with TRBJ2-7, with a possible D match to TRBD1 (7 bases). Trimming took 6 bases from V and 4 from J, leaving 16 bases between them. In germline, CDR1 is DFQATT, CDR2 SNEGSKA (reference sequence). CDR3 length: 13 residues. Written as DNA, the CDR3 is TGCAGTGCGGCAAAGGGGGCGGGGTACGAGCAGTACTTC. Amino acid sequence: CSAAKGAGYEQYF.

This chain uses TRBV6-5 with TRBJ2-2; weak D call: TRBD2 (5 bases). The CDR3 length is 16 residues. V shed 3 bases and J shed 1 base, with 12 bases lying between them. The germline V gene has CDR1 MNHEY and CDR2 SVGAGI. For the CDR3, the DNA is TGTGCCAGCAGTTATCCCAGAGGGCTGAACACCGGGGAGCTGTTTTTT. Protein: CASSYPRGLNTGELFF.

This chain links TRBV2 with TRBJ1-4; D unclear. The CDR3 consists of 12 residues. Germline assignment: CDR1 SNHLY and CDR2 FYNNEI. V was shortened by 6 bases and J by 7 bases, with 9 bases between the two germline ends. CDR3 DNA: TGTGCCAGCAGCGATACCAGTGAAAAACTGTTTTTT. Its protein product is CASSDTSEKLFF. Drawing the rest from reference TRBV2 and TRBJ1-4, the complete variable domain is EPEVTQTPSHQVTQMGQEVILRCVPISNHLYFYWYRQILGQKVEFLVSFYNNEISEKSEIFDDQFSVERPDGSNFTLKIRSTKLEDSAMYFCASSDTSEKLFFGSGTQLSVL.

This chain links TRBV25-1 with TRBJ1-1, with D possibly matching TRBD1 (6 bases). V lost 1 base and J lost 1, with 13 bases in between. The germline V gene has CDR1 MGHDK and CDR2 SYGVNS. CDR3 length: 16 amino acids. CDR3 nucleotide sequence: TGTGCCAGCAGTGAATGGACAGCCAGTAGGAACACTGAAGCTTTCTTT. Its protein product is CASSEWTASRNTEAFF.

The CDR3 coding sequence is TGTGCCTGGATAACCAAAGGACACCTGAACACTGAAGCTTTCTTT. Translated: CAWITKGHLNTEAFF. V usage is TRBV30 and J usage is TRBJ1-1; D possibly corresponds to TRBD1 (5 bases). Germline loops: CDR1 GTSNPN, CDR2 SVGIG (reference sequence). The CDR3 runs 15 residues. V was pared by 4 bases and J by 0 bases, with 15 bases between.

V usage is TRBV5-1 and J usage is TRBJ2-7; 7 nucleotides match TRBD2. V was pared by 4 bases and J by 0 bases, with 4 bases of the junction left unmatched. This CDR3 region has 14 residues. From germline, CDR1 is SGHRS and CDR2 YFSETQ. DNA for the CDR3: TGCGCCAGCAGCCCCCGGGACTACTCCTACGAGCAGTACTTC. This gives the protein CASSPRDYSYEQYF.

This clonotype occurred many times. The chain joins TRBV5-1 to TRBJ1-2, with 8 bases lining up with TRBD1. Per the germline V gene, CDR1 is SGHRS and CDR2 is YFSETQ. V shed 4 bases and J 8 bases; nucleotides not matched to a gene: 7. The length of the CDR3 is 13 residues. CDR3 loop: CASSPGQGWGYTF. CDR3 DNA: TGCGCCAGCAGCCCCGGACAGGGATGGGGCTACACCTTC.

CDR3 residues: CASSYLPSGGAAGELFF. CDR3 DNA sequence: TGTGCCAGCAGTTACCTACCTAGCGGGGGGGCCGCCGGGGAGCTGTTTTTT. This chain joins TRBV6-5 and TRBJ2-2, with 12 nucleotides matching TRBD2. CDR3 length: 17 residues. Per the germline V gene, CDR1 is MNHEY and CDR2 is SVGAGI. V lost 2 bases to trimming and J lost 6 bases; unmatched junction nucleotides: 7.

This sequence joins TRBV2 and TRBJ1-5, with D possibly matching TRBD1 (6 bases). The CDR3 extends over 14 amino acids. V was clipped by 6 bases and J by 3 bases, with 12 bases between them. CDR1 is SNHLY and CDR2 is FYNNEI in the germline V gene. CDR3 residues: CASRRRGVNQPQHF. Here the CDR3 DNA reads TGTGCCAGCAGAAGAAGGGGGGTCAATCAGCCCCAGCATTTT.

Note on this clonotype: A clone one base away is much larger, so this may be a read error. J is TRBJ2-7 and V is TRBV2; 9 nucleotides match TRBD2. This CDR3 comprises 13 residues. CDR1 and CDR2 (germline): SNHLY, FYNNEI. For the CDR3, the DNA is TGTGCCGGCAGTCTTAGCGGGGGAGACGAGCAGTACTTC. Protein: CAGSLSGGDEQYF.

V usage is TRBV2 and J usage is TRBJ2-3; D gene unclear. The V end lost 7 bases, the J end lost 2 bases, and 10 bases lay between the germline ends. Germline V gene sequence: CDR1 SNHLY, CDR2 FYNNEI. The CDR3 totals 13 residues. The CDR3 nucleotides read TGTGCCAGCACCGGTGGTACCACAGATACGCAGTATTTT. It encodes CASTGGTTDTQYF. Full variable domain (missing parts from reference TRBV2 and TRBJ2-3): EPEVTQTPSHQVTQMGQEVILRCVPISNHLYFYWYRQILGQKVEFLVSFYNNEISEKSEIFDDQFSVERPDGSNFTLKIRSTKLEDSAMYFCASTGGTTDTQYFGPGTRLTVL.

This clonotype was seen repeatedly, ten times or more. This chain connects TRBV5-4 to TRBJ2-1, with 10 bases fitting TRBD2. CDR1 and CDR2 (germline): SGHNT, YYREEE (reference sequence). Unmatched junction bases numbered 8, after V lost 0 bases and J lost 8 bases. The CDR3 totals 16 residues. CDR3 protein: CASSLVAGGLQYEQFF. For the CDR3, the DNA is TGTGCCAGCAGCTTGGTAGCGGGGGGCCTACAGTATGAGCAGTTCTTC.

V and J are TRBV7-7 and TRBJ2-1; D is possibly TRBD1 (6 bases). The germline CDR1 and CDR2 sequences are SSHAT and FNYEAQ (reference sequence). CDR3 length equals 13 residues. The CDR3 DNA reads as TGTGCTAGTACACAGGGACCCTACAATGAGCAGTTCTTC. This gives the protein CASTQGPYNEQFF.

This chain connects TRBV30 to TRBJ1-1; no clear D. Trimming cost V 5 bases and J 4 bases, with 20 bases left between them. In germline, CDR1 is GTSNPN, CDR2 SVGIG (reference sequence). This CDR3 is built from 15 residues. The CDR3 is CAWDLLEGSPTEAFF. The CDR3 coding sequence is TGTGCCTGGGATCTCCTCGAGGGAAGTCCCACTGAAGCTTTCTTT.

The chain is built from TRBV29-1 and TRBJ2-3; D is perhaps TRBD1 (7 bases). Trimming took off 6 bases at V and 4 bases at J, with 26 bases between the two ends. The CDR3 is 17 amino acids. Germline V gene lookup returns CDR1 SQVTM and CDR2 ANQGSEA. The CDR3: CSVTGRGGTGTSDTQYF. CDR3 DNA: TGCAGCGTGACAGGGCGAGGGGGGACCGGGACGTCAGATACGCAGTATTTT.

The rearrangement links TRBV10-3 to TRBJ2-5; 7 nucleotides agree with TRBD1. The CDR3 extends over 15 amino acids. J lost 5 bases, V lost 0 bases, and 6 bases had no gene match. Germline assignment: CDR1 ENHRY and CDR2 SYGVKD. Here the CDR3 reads CAISESAGGRETQYF. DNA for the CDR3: TGTGCCATCAGTGAGTCGGCAGGGGGTAGGGAGACCCAGTACTTC.

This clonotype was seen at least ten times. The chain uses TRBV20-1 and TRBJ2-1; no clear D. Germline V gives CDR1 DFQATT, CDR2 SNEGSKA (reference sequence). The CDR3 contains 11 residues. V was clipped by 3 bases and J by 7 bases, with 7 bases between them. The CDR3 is CSARLWNEQFF. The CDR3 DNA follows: TGCAGTGCTAGGCTATGGAATGAGCAGTTCTTC.

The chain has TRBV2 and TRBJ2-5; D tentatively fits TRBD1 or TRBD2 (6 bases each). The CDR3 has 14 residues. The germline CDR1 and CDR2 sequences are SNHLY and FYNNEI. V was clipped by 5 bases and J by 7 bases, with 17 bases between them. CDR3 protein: CASSRDIGGGTQYF. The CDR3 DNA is TGTGCCAGCAGTAGGGACATTGGAGGGGGGACCCAGTACTTC.

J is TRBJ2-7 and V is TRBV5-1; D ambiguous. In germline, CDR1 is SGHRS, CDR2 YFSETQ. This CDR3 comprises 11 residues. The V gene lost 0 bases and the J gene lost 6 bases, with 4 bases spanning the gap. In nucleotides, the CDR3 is TGCGCCAGCAGCTTGGAGGCCGAGCAGTACTTC. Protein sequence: CASSLEAEQYF.

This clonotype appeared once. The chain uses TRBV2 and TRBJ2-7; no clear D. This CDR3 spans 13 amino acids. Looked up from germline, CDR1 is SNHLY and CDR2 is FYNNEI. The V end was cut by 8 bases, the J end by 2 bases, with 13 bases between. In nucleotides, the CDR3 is TGTGCCAGCGGTCCGGCGGCAACCTACGAGCAGTACTTC. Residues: CASGPAATYEQYF.

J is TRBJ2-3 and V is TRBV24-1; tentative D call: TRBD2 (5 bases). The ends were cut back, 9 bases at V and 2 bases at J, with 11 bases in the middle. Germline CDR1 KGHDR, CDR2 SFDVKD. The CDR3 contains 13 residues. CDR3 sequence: CATQDSYTDTQYF. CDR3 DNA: TGTGCCACCCAGGACTCCTACACAGATACGCAGTATTTT.

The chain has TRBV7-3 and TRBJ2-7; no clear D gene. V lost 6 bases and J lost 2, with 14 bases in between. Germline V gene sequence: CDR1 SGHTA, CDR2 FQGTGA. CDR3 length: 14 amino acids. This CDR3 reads CASRISVVAYEQYF. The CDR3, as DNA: TGTGCCAGCAGAATTTCGGTGGTGGCCTACGAGCAGTACTTC.

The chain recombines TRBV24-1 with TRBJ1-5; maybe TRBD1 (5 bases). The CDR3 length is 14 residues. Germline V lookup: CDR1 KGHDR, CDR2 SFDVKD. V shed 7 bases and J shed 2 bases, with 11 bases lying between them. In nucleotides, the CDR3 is TGTGCCACCAGCGAGTCGGGGGGCAATCAGCCCCAGCATTTT. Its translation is CATSESGGNQPQHF.

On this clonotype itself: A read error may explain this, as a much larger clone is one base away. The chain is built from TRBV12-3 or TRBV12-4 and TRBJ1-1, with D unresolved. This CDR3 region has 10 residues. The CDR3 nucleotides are TGTGCCGGCAGCCGGACTGAAGCTTTCTTT. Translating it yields CAGSRTEAFF.

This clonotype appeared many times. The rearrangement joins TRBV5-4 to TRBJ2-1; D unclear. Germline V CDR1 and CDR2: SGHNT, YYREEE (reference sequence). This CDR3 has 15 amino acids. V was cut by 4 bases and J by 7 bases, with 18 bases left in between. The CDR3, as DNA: TGTGCCAGCAGCCCGTCTACAAACCCCGGGAATGAGCAGTTCTTC. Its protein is CASSPSTNPGNEQFF.

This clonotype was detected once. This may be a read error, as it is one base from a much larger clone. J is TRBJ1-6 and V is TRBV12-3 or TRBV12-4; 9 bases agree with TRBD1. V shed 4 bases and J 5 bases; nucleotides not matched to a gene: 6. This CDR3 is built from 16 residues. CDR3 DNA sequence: TGTGCCAGCAGTTCACAGGGGGCGGTAAATAATTCACCCCTCCACTTT. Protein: CASSSQGAVNNSPLHF.

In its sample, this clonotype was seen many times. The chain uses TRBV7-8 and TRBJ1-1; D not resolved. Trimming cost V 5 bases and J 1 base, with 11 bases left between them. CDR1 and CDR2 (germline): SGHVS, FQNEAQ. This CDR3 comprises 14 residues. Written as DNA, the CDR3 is TGTGCCAGCAGCGCGGGAGTTAGGAACACTGAAGCTTTCTTT. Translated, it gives CASSAGVRNTEAFF. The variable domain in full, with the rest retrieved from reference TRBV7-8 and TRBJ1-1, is GAGVSQSPRYKVAKRGQDVALRCDPISGHVSLFWYQQALGQGPEFLTYFQNEAQLDKSGLPSDRFFAERPEGSVSTLKIQRTQQEDSAVYLCASSAGVRNTEAFFGQGTRLTVV.

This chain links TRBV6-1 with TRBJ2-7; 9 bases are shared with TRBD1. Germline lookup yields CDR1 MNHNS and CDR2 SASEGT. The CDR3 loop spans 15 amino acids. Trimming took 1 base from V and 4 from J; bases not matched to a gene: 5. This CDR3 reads CASSEVGTGKYEQYF. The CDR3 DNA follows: TGTGCCAGCAGTGAAGTGGGGACAGGGAAGTACGAGCAGTACTTC.

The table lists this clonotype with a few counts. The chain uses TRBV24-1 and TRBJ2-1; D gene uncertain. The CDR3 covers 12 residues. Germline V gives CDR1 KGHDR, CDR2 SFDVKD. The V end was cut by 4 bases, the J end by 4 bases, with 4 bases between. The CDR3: CATSDSYNEQFF. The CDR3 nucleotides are TGTGCCACCAGTGACTCTTACAATGAGCAGTTCTTC.

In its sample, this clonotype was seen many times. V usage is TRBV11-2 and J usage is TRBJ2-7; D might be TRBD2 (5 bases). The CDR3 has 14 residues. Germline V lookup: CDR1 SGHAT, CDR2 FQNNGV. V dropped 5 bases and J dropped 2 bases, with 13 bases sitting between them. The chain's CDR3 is CASSPLRGTYEQYF. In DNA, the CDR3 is TGTGCCAGCAGCCCCCTTCGAGGGACCTACGAGCAGTACTTC.